These 25 T cell receptor beta chains came from one sample sequenced in a study of OX40 agonist ivuxolimab in advanced cancers. Clones were sequenced by immunoSEQ multiplex PCR, and TCRdb holds only the in-frame ones, with some missing. The data contain fewer than 70,000 clones, 70% to 90% of them singletons. The material sequenced was CD4+ or CD8+ T cells sorted from blood, taken in a trial of the OX40 agonist ivuxolimab. The receptors shown here come from an adult with an advanced solid tumor such as melanoma, head and neck, liver or kidney cancer.

Written as DNA, the CDR3 is TGTGCCAGCGGATACAGGGCTAACTATGGCTACACCTTC. Its translation: CASGYRANYGYTF. V usage is TRBV28 and J usage is TRBJ1-2, with D perhaps TRBD1 (6 bases). Trimming pared 8 bases from V and 0 bases from J, leaving 10 bases between. Germline V lookup: CDR1 MDHEN, CDR2 SYDVKM. The CDR3 loop spans 13 amino acids.

This chain uses TRBV7-2 with TRBJ2-7; D is ambiguous. This CDR3 has 13 amino acids. Trimming removed 1 base at V and 3 bases at J, with 7 bases between. CDR1 and CDR2 from the germline V gene are SGHTA and FQGNSA. The CDR3 region is CASSLDSFYEQYF. CDR3 nucleotides: TGTGCCAGCAGCTTAGACAGCTTCTACGAGCAGTACTTC.

The V gene is TRBV7-8, the J gene TRBJ1-3; D is undetermined. The CDR3 length is 15 residues. Germline CDR1 reads SGHVS; CDR2 reads FQNEAQ. The V and J ends lost 2 bases and 4 bases respectively, with 12 bases between them. The CDR3: CASSLIEGSGNTIYF. The CDR3 nucleotides are TGTGCCAGCAGCTTAATCGAGGGCTCGGGAAACACCATATATTTT. Full variable domain (rest looked up from reference TRBV7-8 and TRBJ1-3): GAGVSQSPRYKVAKRGQDVALRCDPISGHVSLFWYQQALGQGPEFLTYFQNEAQLDKSGLPSDRFFAERPEGSVSTLKIQRTQQEDSAVYLCASSLIEGSGNTIYFGEGSWLTVV.

The chain couples TRBV7-9 to TRBJ1-2, with D possibly matching TRBD1 (6 bases). CDR1 and CDR2 from the germline V gene are SEHNR and FQNEAQ (reference sequence). V was clipped by 2 bases and J by 8 bases, with 18 bases between them. This CDR3 has 15 amino acids. The CDR3 spells CASSLNAGAFKGYTF. CDR3 nucleotide sequence: TGTGCCAGCAGCTTAAATGCAGGGGCGTTTAAAGGCTACACCTTC.

V and J are TRBV5-1 and TRBJ2-5; tentatively, D is TRBD1 (5 bases). The length of the CDR3 is 13 residues. V lost 0 bases to trimming and J lost 4 bases, with 7 bases between them. CDR1 and CDR2 from the germline V gene are SGHRS and YFSETQ. CDR3 sequence: CASSLGGSETQYF. CDR3 DNA sequence: TGCGCCAGCAGCTTGGGGGGCTCAGAGACCCAGTACTTC.

This chain uses TRBV5-4 with TRBJ2-6; TRBD1 agrees at 8 bases. The CDR3 runs to 20 residues. The germline gives CDR1 SGHNT, CDR2 YYREEE (reference sequence). J was trimmed by 0 bases and V by 3 bases; bases with no gene match: 14. The CDR3 DNA reads as TGTGCCAGCAGCTCCGGGGCGGGACAGGCTTTAAGCTCTGGGGCCAACGTCCTGACTTTC. Translating it yields CASSSGAGQALSSGANVLTF.

The chain carries TRBV21-1 and TRBJ2-2; TRBD2, as called in the table, went unchecked against the DNA. TRBV21-1 is designated a pseudogene. The CDR3 has 10 amino acids. The CDR3 DNA reads as TGTGCCAGCGCAGAGCGGGGAGCTGTTTTT. Amino acid sequence: CASAERGAVF.

The V call is TRBV7-2, the J call TRBJ1-6; D gene ambiguous. CDR3 size: 14 residues. Germline V gene lookup returns CDR1 SGHTA and CDR2 FQGNSA. The germline V and J ends were trimmed by 4 bases and 8 bases, with 12 bases remaining between them. The CDR3 bases are TGTGCCAGCAGCTCAGGCATGGGATATTCACCCCTCCACTTT. Its translation is CASSSGMGYSPLHF.

The V and J genes are TRBV28 and TRBJ2-7; either TRBD1 or TRBD2 may fit D (5 bases each). Trimming took off 3 bases at V and 3 bases at J, with 12 bases between the two ends. The V gene's germline CDR1 is MDHEN and CDR2 SYDVKM. The CDR3 totals 14 residues. In DNA form, the CDR3 reads TGTGCCAGCAGTTTCCGGATGAGGGGCTACGAGCAGTACTTC. Translating gives CASSFRMRGYEQYF.

Worth noting for this clone: Other nucleotide sequences in the sample specify the same CDR3. The chain has TRBV19 and TRBJ2-5, with D perhaps TRBD2 (5 bases). Germline V lookup: CDR1 LNHDA, CDR2 SQIVND (reference sequence). V shed 5 bases and J shed 5 bases, with 15 bases lying between them. The CDR3 covers 14 residues. CDR3 DNA sequence: TGTGCCAGTAGTCCCGGTGCGGGTTGGGAGACCCAGTACTTC. This translates into CASSPGAGWETQYF.

This chain links TRBV4-1 with TRBJ2-7, with 9 bases fitting TRBD1. CDR3 length: 14 residues. The ends lost 5 bases at V and 4 bases at J; junction bases unmatched: 6. Per the germline V gene, CDR1 is MGHRA and CDR2 is YSYEKL. CDR3 sequence reads: CASSVRTGAYEQYF. CDR3 in DNA: TGCGCCAGCAGCGTAAGGACAGGGGCGTACGAGCAGTACTTC.

The gene calls are TRBV7-2 and TRBJ2-5, with D hard to call. CDR3 size: 13 residues. The V gene's germline CDR1 is SGHTA and CDR2 FQGNSA. The V gene lost 7 bases and the J gene lost 6 bases, with 15 bases spanning the gap. The CDR3 loop reads CASNRVRDQTQYF. The CDR3 DNA follows: TGTGCCAGCAATCGAGTAAGGGATCAGACCCAGTACTTC.

The V call is TRBV10-3, the J call TRBJ1-2; D gene uncertain. This CDR3 is 14 amino acids long. Trimming pared 8 bases from V and 4 bases from J, leaving 17 bases between. Germline values: CDR1 ENHRY, CDR2 SYGVKD. The CDR3 region is CAISEGSTSYGYTF. CDR3 in DNA: TGTGCCATCTCCGAAGGCAGCACCTCCTATGGCTACACCTTC.

The gene calls are TRBV30 and TRBJ2-4; 8 bases line up with TRBD2. CDR1 is GTSNPN and CDR2 is SVGIG in the germline V gene (reference sequence). The CDR3 loop spans 15 amino acids. Losses at the gene ends were 5 bases for V and 3 bases for J; bases not matched to a gene: 9. CDR3 residues: CAWAGGGAGKNIQYF. CDR3 DNA: TGTGCCTGGGCCGGGGGGGGAGCGGGCAAAAACATTCAGTACTTC.

The sample holds a few counts of this clone. The rearrangement joins TRBV5-6 to TRBJ1-6, with D tentatively TRBD1 (6 bases). Between the trimmed V and J ends, which lost 2 bases and 6 bases, there was a span of 15 bases. This CDR3 spans 16 amino acids. From germline, CDR1 is SGHDT and CDR2 YYEEEE. Here the CDR3 reads CASSFGTGSGNSPLHF. CDR3 sequence (DNA): TGTGCCAGCAGCTTTGGTACAGGGTCTGGTAATTCACCCCTCCACTTT. The whole variable domain, filled in from reference TRBV5-6 and TRBJ1-6, reads DAGVTQSPTHLIKTRGQQVTLRCSPKSGHDTVSWYQQALGQGPQFIFQYYEEEERQRGNFPDRFSGHQFPNYSSELNVNALLLGDSALYLCASSFGTGSGNSPLHFGNGTRLTVT.

V gene TRBV6-1 combines with J gene TRBJ2-1, with a weak D call TRBD1 (5 bases). V lost 3 bases, J lost 6 bases, and 9 bases lay in between. Germline V gene sequence: CDR1 MNHNS, CDR2 SASEGT. The CDR3 is made up of 13 amino acids. The CDR3 is CASSDAGINEQFF. DNA of the CDR3: TGTGCCAGCAGTGACGCAGGGATCAATGAGCAGTTCTTC.

The V call is TRBV30, the J call TRBJ1-3, with no clear D. V was shortened by 1 base and J by 1 base, with 8 bases between the two germline ends. This CDR3 is built from 14 residues. The germline gives CDR1 GTSNPN, CDR2 SVGIG (reference sequence). CDR3 amino acids: CAWSEGLSGNTIYF. Here the CDR3 DNA reads TGTGCCTGGAGTGAAGGGTTGTCTGGAAACACCATATATTTT.

The chain is built from TRBV5-4 and TRBJ1-6; weak D call: TRBD1 (5 bases). Germline loops: CDR1 SGHNT, CDR2 YYREEE (reference sequence). CDR3 length equals 15 residues. Trimming cost V 0 bases and J 7 bases, with 11 bases left between them. The chain's CDR3 is CASSLEGATNSPLHF. The CDR3 DNA sequence: TGTGCCAGCAGCTTGGAAGGGGCCACGAATTCACCCCTCCACTTT.

This clone came up a few times. The chain recombines TRBV18 with TRBJ2-7, with 7 bases aligning to TRBD2. Unmatched junction bases numbered 12, after V lost 3 bases and J lost 4 bases. The V gene's germline CDR1 is KGHSH and CDR2 LQKENI. This CDR3 has 16 residues. In DNA form, the CDR3 reads TGTGCCAGCTCACCCAATCCAGGGAGCGGGAAGTACGAGCAGTACTTC. Protein sequence: CASSPNPGSGKYEQYF.

This chain links TRBV18 with TRBJ1-2; no clear D. Trimming shortened V by 5 bases and J by 6 bases, and 13 bases separated the two germline ends. The CDR3 has 13 residues. CDR1 is KGHSH and CDR2 is LQKENI in the germline V gene. As DNA, the CDR3 is TGTGCCAGCTCAGGGCCTCGGCTTGATGGCTACACCTTC. Translation gives CASSGPRLDGYTF.

This sequence joins TRBV28 and TRBJ2-7; D is perhaps TRBD1 (5 bases). The CDR3 runs to 13 residues. V gave up 8 bases and J gave up 1 base, with 12 bases separating them. Germline V gene data show CDR1 as MDHEN and CDR2 as SYDVKM. CDR3: CASYGHPSYEQYF. The CDR3 coding sequence is TGTGCCAGCTACGGACACCCTTCCTACGAGCAGTACTTC.

This chain connects TRBV5-6 to TRBJ1-2; D may be TRBD1 (6 bases). The V gene lost 4 bases and the J gene lost 0 bases, with 10 bases spanning the gap. This CDR3 contains 14 residues. Germline CDR1 is SGHDT and CDR2 is YYEEEE. CDR3 nucleotide sequence: TGTGCCAGCAGCAAGGGACAAGCTAACTATGGCTACACCTTC. It codes for CASSKGQANYGYTF.

The chain has TRBV7-9 and TRBJ1-1, with 7 bases that match TRBD1. The CDR3 loop spans 14 amino acids. Germline-derived CDR1 and CDR2 are SEHNR and FQNEAQ (reference sequence). V was clipped by 4 bases and J by 11 bases; unmatched bases: 13. The CDR3 nucleotides read TGTGCCAGCAGCTCAAACACGGGACAGAAGAAGGCTTTCTTT. The encoded protein is CASSSNTGQKKAFF.

The J gene is TRBJ2-7, the V gene TRBV29-1; 9 bases map to TRBD2. This CDR3 is built from 14 residues. With 5 bases clipped from V and 2 bases from J, the junction kept 7 bases outside the gene matches. Germline V lookup: CDR1 SQVTM, CDR2 ANQGSEA. CDR3 bases: TGCAGCGTTTATAGCGGGAGCCTTCCCTACGAGCAGTACTTC. Translation gives CSVYSGSLPYEQYF.

The chain links TRBV19 to TRBJ1-1, with D uncertain. The V end was cut by 3 bases, the J end by 5 bases, with 13 bases between. The germline V gene has CDR1 LNHDA and CDR2 SQIVND (reference sequence). This CDR3 contains 14 residues. The DNA of the CDR3 is TGTGCCAGTAGTATCTACGGACCGAGGACTGAAGCTTTCTTT. Translation gives CASSIYGPRTEAFF.